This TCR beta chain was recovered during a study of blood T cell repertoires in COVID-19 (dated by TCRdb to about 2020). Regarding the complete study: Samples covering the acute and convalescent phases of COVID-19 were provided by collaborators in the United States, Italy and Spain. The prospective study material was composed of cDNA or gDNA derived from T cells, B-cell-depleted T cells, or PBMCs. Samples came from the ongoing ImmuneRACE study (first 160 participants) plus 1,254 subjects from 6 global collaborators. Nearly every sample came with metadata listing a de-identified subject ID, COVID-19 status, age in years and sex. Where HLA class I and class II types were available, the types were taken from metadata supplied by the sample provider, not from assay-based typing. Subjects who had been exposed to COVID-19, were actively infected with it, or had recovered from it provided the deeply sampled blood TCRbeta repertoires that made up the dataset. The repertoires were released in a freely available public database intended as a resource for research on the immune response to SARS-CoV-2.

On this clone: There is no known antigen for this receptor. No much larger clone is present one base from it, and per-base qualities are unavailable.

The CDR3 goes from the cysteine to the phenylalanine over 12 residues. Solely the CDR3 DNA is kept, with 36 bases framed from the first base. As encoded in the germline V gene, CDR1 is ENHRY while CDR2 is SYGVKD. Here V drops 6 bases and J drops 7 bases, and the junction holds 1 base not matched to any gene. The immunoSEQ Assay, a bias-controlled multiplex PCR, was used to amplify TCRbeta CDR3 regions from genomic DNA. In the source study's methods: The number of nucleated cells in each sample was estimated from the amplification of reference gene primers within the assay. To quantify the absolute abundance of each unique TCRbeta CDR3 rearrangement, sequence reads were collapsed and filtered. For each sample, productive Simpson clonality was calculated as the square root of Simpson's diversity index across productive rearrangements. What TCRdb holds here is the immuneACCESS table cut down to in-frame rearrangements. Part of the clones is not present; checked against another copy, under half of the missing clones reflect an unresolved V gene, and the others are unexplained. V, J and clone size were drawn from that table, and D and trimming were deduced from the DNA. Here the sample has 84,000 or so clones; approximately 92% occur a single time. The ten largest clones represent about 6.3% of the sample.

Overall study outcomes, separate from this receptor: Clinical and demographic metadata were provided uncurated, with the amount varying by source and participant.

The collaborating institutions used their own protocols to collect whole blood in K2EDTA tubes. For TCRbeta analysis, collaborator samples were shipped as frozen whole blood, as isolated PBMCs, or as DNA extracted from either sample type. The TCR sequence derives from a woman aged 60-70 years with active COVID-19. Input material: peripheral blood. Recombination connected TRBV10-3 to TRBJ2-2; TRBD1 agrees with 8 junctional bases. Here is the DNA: TGTGCCATCAGACAGGGGGGCGGGGAGCTGTTTTTT. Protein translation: CAIRQGGGELFF.